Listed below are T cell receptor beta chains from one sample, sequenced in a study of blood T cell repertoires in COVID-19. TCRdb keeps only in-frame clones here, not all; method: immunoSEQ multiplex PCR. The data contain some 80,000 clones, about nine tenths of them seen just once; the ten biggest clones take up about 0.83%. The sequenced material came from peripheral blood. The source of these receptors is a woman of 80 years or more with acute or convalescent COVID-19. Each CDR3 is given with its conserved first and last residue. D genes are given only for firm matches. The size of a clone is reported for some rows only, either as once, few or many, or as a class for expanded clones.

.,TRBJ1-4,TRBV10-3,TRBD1,CAISEGPGQSNEKLFF,TGTGCCATCAGTGAGGGACCGGGACAGAGTAATGAAAAACTGTTTTTT
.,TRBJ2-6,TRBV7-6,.,CASSLSVSGANVLTF,TGTGCCAGCAGCTTATCCGTGTCTGGGGCCAACGTCCTGACTTTC
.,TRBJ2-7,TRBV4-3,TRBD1,CASSHHLGQEDEQYF,TGCGCCAGCAGCCATCACCTGGGACAGGAGGACGAGCAGTACTTC
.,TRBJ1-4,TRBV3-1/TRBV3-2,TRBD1,CASSPRQGNEKLFF,TGTGCCAGCAGCCCCCGACAGGGGAATGAAAAACTGTTTTTT
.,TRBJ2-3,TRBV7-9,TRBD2,CASSLGTSGGTDTQYF,TGTGCCAGCAGCTTGGGGACTAGCGGGGGCACAGATACGCAGTATTTT
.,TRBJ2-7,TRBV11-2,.,CASSLLGGRYEQYF,TGTGCCAGCAGCTTACTCGGGGGGCGATACGAGCAGTACTTC
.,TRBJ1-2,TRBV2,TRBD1,CASKRDRFYGYTF,TGTGCCAGCAAACGGGACAGGTTTTATGGCTACACCTTC
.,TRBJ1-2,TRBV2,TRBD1,CASSGPGQLYGYTF,TGTGCCAGCAGTGGACCGGGACAGCTCTATGGCTACACCTTC
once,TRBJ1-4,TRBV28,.,CASSLGGGLGEKLFF,TGTGCCAGCAGTTTAGGTGGGGGGTTGGGCGAAAAACTGTTTTTT
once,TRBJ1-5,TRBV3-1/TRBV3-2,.,CASSHRGLQPQHF,TGTGCCAGCAGCCACAGGGGTCTACAGCCCCAGCATTTT
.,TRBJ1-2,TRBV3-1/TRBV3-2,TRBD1,CASSQWRTGANYGYTF,TGTGCCAGCAGCCAATGGAGGACAGGGGCCAACTATGGCTACACCTTC
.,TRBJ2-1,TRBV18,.,CASSPQRGASYNEQFF,TGTGCCAGCTCACCACAAAGGGGCGCTTCCTACAATGAGCAGTTCTTC
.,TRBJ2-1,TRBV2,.,CASSSRTKNEQFF,TGTGCCAGCAGTTCAAGGACTAAGAATGAGCAGTTCTTC
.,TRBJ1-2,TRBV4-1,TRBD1,CASSQEGQGGYTF,TGCGCCAGCAGCCAAGAGGGACAGGGTGGCTACACCTTC
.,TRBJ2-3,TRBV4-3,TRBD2,CASSLDAAGGTDTQYF,TGCGCCAGCAGCCTAGATGCGGCGGGGGGCACAGATACGCAGTATTTT
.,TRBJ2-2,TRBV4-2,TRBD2,CASSRGTSGKAGELFF,TGTGCCAGCAGCCGTGGGACTAGCGGGAAGGCTGGGGAGCTGTTTTTT